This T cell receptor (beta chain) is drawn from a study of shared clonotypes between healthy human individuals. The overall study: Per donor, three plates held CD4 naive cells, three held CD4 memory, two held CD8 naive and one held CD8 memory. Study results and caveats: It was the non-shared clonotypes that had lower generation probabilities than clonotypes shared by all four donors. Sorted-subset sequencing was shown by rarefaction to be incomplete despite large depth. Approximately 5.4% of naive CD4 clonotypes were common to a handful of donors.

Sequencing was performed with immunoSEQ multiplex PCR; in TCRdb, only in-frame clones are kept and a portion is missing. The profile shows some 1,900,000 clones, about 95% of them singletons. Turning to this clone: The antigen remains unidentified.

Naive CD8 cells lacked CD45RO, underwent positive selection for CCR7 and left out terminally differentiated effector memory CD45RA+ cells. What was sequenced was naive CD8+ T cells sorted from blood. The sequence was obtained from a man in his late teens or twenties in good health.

CDR3 in DNA: TGTGCCAGCAGCCCCCCGACTAGCCTTCACACCGGGGAGCTGTTTTTT. It specifies CASSPPTSLHTGELFF. J is TRBJ2-2 and V is TRBV7-9, with 7 bases fitting TRBD2. With V trimmed by 5 bases and J by 3 bases, 9 bases remained unmatched. The CDR3 length is 16 residues. Germline loops: CDR1 SEHNR, CDR2 FQNEAQ (reference sequence).